This entry describes one T cell receptor (beta chain). What it recognizes is unknown. The time point denotes: week 23, last vaccination. Every vaccination contained 300 ug of the mutant IDH1 20-mer peptide and was paired with topical imiquimod. Donors had new IDH1-mutant astrocytomas of WHO grade 3 or 4 (ATRX-lost). The length of the CDR3 is 15 residues. The V and J ends lost 2 bases and 1 base respectively, with 8 bases between them. Germline V CDR1 and CDR2: MNHNY, SVGAGI (reference sequence). This entry comes from a study of a mutant IDH1 vaccine in newly diagnosed glioma. Across the study: Weeks 1, 3, 5, 7, 11, 15, 19 and 23 were when patients received their eight vaccinations. Vaccines were first given 4-6 weeks after radiotherapy alone, or with temozolomide cycles.

The protocol was immunoSEQ multiplex PCR, while the TCRdb copy is restricted to in-frame clones and leaves out a portion. This repertoire shows 40,000 or so clones, around four fifths found once; its top ten account for 5.3%. This TCR derives from a man in his fifties with glioma. The rearrangement links TRBV6-6 to TRBJ2-2; D gene ambiguous. The source material was PBMCs, sampled from a glioma patient whose treatment included an IDH1 peptide vaccine. The CDR3 here is CASSYRQRNTGELFF. DNA of the CDR3: TGTGCCAGCAGTTACCGGCAACGGAACACCGGGGAGCTGTTTTTT.